This T cell receptor (beta chain) was identified during a study of liver allograft versus peripheral blood T cells. The wider study: Comparative analysis was performed on T cell receptor repertoires from transplanted livers and from recipients' peripheral blood.

MiXCR, applied by TCRdb to the reads, yields one record per CDR3 protein. The data hold 9,500 to 12,000 distinct CDR3 sequences, with 15% to 20% observed a single time. V was clipped by 5 bases and J by 7 bases; unmatched bases: 10. Germline loops: CDR1 DFQATT, CDR2 SNEGSKA (reference sequence). The CDR3 contains 14 residues. Study-level results: Intra-allograft T cell receptor repertoires in the liver reportedly differed from peripheral blood repertoires.

The sample holds a few counts of this clonotype. What it binds is unknown. The receptor's source is a human patient who had a liver transplant. Certain T cells may be donor cells from the graft. The chain links TRBV20-1 to TRBJ2-1; 8 bases align to TRBD2. CDR3 nucleotides: TGCAGTGCTCATTCCGGGACTAGGACGAATGAGCAGTTCTTC. Amino acids: CSAHSGTRTNEQFF.